Presented here are 3 T cell receptor beta chains from one specimen sequenced in a study of type 1 regulatory T cells. MiXCR, applied by TCRdb to the reads, yields one record per CDR3 protein. The sample lists several thousand distinct CDR3 sequences; 6.5% to 8.5% were seen once. These receptors have no identified antigens. Sequencing input: cultured T cells, either the whole culture or a sorted T cell fraction (not recorded which). The source of these receptors is a human donor in good health.

Relative to its sample, this clonotype is medium-sized. One end of the junction does not line up with germline, which may come from a read error. Here the CDR3 reads CATSRDPVDRGLF. Here the CDR3 DNA reads TGTGCCACCAGCAGAGATCCTGTGGACAGGGGGCTCTTC. The chain has TRBV15 and TRBJ1-2, with 11 bases that match TRBD1. Looked up from germline, CDR1 is LNHNV and CDR2 is YYDKDF (reference sequence). The CDR3 covers 13 residues.

This clonotype is labeled as medium-sized (0.01 to 0.1%). The chain recombines TRBV6-6 with TRBJ1-6; D gene uncertain. CDR3 length: 17 residues. The germline V gene has CDR1 MNHNY and CDR2 SVGAGI (reference sequence). V lost 8 bases and J 0 bases, leaving 17 bases between the germline ends. The CDR3 bases are TGTGCCAGCGGGCAGAGCCCCGTTAACTCCTATAATTCACCCCTCCACTTT. Protein sequence: CASGQSPVNSYNSPLHF.

This clonotype turned up a few times. A much bigger clone sits one base away, suggesting this may be a read error. The chain combines TRBV20-1 with TRBJ2-3, with D perhaps TRBD1 (6 bases). The CDR3 covers 12 residues. Germline V CDR1 and CDR2: DFQATT, SNEGSKA (reference sequence). The CDR3 bases are TGCAATGCTAGTGAGGGGGCAGATACGCAGTATTTT. This gives the protein CNASEGADTQYF.